What follows are 3 T cell receptor beta chains derived from one specimen sequenced in a study of blood T cell repertoires in COVID-19. The repertoire was sequenced with immunoSEQ multiplex PCR; TCRdb's copy has only in-frame clones and lacks some. The data contain 350,000 or so clones, roughly 90% of them singletons. Sequenced sample: peripheral blood. The receptors derive from a woman between 55 and 75 years old with COVID-19, enrolled during active disease.

The chain joins TRBV5-6 to TRBJ1-1, with D maybe TRBD1 (6 bases). V gave up 6 bases and J gave up 0 bases, with 12 bases separating them. The CDR3 sequence is 14 residues long. CDR1 and CDR2 from the germline V gene are SGHDT and YYEEEE. The CDR3 coding sequence is TGTGCCAGCAAAACTAGGGGGTTGAACACTGAAGCTTTCTTT. It yields the protein CASKTRGLNTEAFF.

In its sample, this clone was seen once. The chain uses TRBV6-5 and TRBJ1-6; D gene uncertain. The CDR3 totals 15 residues. V was shortened by 2 bases and J by 10 bases, with 15 bases between the two germline ends. From germline, CDR1 is MNHEY and CDR2 SVGAGI. Here the CDR3 reads CASSYARGRRSPLHF. The CDR3 region has the DNA TGTGCCAGCAGTTACGCTCGGGGTAGGCGATCACCCCTCCACTTT.

V gene TRBV29-1 combines with J gene TRBJ2-6, with a tentative D call TRBD1 (6 bases). Germline V gives CDR1 SQVTM, CDR2 ANQGSEA. Trimming removed 7 bases at V and 0 bases at J, with 13 bases between. The CDR3 totals 15 residues. The CDR3 reads CSARTASSGANVLTF. In nucleotides, the CDR3 is TGCAGCGCCCGGACAGCCTCCTCTGGGGCCAACGTCCTGACTTTC.